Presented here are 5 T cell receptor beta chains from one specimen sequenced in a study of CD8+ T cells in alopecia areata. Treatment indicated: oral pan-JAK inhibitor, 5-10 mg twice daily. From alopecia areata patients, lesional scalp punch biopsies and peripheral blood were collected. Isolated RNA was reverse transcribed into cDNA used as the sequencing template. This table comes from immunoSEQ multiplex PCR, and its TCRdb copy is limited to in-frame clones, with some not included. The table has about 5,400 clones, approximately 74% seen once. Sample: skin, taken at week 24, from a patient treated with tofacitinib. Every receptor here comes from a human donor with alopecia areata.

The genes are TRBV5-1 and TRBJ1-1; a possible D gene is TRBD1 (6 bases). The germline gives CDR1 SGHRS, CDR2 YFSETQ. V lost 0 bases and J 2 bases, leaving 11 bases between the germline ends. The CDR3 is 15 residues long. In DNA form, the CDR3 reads TGCGCCAGCAGCTTGGTTGGGGGCGGTAACACTGAAGCTTTCTTT. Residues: CASSLVGGGNTEAFF.

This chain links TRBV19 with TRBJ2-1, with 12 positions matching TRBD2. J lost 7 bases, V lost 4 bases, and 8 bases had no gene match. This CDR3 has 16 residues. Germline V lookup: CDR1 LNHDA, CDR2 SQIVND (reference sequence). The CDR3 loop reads CASSRPSGGAENEQFF. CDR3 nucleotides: TGTGCCAGTAGTAGACCTAGCGGGGGGGCCGAAAATGAGCAGTTCTTC. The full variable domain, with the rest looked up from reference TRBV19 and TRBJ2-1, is DGGITQSPKYLFRKEGQNVTLSCEQNLNHDAMYWYRQDPGQGLRLIYYSQIVNDFQKGDIAEGYSVSREKKESFPLTVTSAQKNPTAFYLCASSRPSGGAENEQFFGPGTRLTVL.

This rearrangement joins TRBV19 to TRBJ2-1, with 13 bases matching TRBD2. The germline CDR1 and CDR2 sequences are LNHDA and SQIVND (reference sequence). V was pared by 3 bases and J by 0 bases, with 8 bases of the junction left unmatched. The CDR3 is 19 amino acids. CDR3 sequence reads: CASSMRLAGGLSSYNEQFF. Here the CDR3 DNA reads TGTGCCAGTAGTATGAGACTAGCGGGGGGCCTGAGCTCCTACAATGAGCAGTTCTTC.

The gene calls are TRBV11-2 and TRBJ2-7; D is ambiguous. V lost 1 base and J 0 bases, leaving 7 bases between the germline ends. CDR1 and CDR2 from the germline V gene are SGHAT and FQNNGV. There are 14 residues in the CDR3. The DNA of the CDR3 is TGTGCCAGCAGCTTAGTTCCCGGCTCCTACGAGCAGTACTTC. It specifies CASSLVPGSYEQYF. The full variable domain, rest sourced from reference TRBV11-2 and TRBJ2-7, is EAGVAQSPRYKIIEKRQSVAFWCNPISGHATLYWYQQILGQGPKLLIQFQNNGVVDDSQLPKDRFSAERLKGVDSTLKIQPAKLEDSAVYLCASSLVPGSYEQYFGPGTRLTVT.

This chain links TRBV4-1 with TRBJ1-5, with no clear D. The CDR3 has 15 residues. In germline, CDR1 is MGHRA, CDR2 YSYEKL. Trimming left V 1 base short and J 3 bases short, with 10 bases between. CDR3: CASSQGESINQPQHF. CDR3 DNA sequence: TGCGCCAGCAGCCAAGGAGAGTCAATCAATCAGCCCCAGCATTTT.